Listed below are T cell receptor beta chains from one sample, sequenced in a study of early stage breast cancer tumors. Libraries were prepared by immunoSEQ multiplex PCR; TCRdb keeps only in-frame clonotypes and omits some of them. Of approximately 52,000 clones listed, 83% were seen once; the top ten hold around 1.5%. What was sequenced was blood. The receptors here all came from a person in their fifties or sixties with breast cancer. The CDR3 runs from the conserved cysteine through the conserved F or W.

V gene	J gene	CDR3 protein
TRBV15	TRBJ2-7	CATSRRSGLSFYEQYF
TRBV19	TRBJ2-5	CASSLRTLTETQYF
TRBV4-1	TRBJ2-2	CASSQGPSVGTGELFF
TRBV4-1	TRBJ1-5	CASSPVRLDREGRGRNQPQHF
TRBV18	TRBJ2-5	CASSPNSANQETQYF
TRBV4-3	TRBJ2-5	CASSLGAGGYQETQYF
TRBV7-9	TRBJ1-5	CASSPTQTDRVSNQPQHF
TRBV28	TRBJ2-7	CASPSNRGELYEQYF
TRBV11-2	TRBJ2-3	CASSSTPGSSGSVTQYF
TRBV2	TRBJ1-6	CASSESRGVWNSPLHF
TRBV5-4	TRBJ1-1	CASSLALGEVTEAFF
TRBV5-4	TRBJ2-6	CASSLVPGSGANVLTF
TRBV28	TRBJ1-5	CASSPLPGFNQPQHF
TRBV10-2	TRBJ2-7	CASRETGTGVYEQYF
TRBV6-5	TRBJ2-7	CASRLAGGTYEQYF
TRBV5-1	TRBJ1-2	CASSLGGQQWGSNGGYTF
TRBV7-8	TRBJ2-6	CASSPNSGRSGANVLTF
TRBV5-1	TRBJ2-1	CASSGLAGEGEQFF
TRBV19	TRBJ2-2	CASSMRTGTTGELFF
TRBV19	TRBJ2-1	CASSLGQGFFNEQFF
TRBV29-1	TRBJ2-4	CSVVSSGGDAKNIQYF
TRBV9	TRBJ1-1	CASSVGPGEAFF
TRBV23-1	TRBJ2-7	CASIKPRDSCYEQYF
TRBV19	TRBJ1-5	CASSPGQGGNQPQHF
TRBV27	TRBJ2-7	CASSLVAGVHYEQYF
TRBV19	TRBJ1-5	CASDLQGGNQPQHF